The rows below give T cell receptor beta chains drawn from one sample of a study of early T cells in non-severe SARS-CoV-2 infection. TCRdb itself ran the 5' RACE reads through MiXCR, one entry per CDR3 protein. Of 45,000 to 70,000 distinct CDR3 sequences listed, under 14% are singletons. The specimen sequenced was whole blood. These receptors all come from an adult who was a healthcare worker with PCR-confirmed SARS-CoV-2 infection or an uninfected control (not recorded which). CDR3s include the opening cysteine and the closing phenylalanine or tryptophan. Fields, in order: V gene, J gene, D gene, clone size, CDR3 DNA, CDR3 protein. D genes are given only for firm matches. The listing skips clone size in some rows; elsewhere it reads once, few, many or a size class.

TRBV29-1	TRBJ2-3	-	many	TGCAGCGTTAACCAGTTACCAGATACGCAGTATTTT	CSVNQLPDTQYF
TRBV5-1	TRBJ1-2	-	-	TGCGCCAGCAGTTTGACAGTTCGGGGGCAAAATGGCTACACCTTC	CASSLTVRGQNGYTF
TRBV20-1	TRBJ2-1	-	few	TGCAGTGCACCGAGCGGTAATGAGCAGTTCTTC	CSAPSGNEQFF
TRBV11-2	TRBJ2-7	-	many	TGTGCCAGCAGGGATATGGGACATGCCTACGAGCAGTACTTC	CASRDMGHAYEQYF
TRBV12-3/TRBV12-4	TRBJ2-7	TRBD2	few	TGTGCCAGCAGGGCCGGGACTAGCGGGATATACGAGCAGTACTTC	CASRAGTSGIYEQYF
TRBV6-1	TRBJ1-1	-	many	TGTGCCAGCAGTGAATTTGGGGCAAGTGAGGCTTTCTTT	CASSEFGASEAFF
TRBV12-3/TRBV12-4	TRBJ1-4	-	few	TGTGCCAGCAGTCGGCCCAGGGCCGCAACTAATGAAAAACTGTTTTTT	CASSRPRAATNEKLFF
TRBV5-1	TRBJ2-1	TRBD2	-	TGCGCCAGCAGCTCACGGGAGGACTGGAATGAGCAGTTCTTC	CASSSREDWNEQFF
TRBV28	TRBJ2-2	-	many	TGTGCCAGCACCAGGGCGGGGTTTAACACCGGGGAGCTGTTTTTT	CASTRAGFNTGELFF
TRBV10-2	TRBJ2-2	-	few	TGCGCCACCTCAGAACTGAGGGGCGCCGGGGAGCTGTTTTTT	CATSELRGAGELFF
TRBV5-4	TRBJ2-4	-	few	TGTGCCAGCAGCACGCCTGACGGCGTTCAGTACTTC	CASSTPDGVQYF
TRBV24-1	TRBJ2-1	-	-	TGTGCCACCAGTAAGGATAGCTCCTACAATGAGCAGTTCTTC	CATSKDSSYNEQFF
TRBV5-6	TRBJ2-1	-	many	TGTGCCAGCAGCTTGGGCCCTGATCTCGCGCAGTTCTTC	CASSLGPDLAQFF
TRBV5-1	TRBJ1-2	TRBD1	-	TGCGCCAGCAGCTCCCCGGACAGGGGTAACTATGGCTACACCTTC	CASSSPDRGNYGYTF
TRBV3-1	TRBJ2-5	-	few	TGTGCCAGCAGCCAACGAGGGGTCCGGGCCCAGTACTTC	CASSQRGVRAQYF
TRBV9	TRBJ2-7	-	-	TGTGCCAGCAGCGTAAGTTCTAGCGCACTCTACGAGCAGTACTTC	CASSVSSSALYEQYF
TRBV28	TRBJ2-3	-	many	TGTGCCTGCGAATCAGGGTCGTCCACAGATACGCAGTATTTT	CACESGSSTDTQYF
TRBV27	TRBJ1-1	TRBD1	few	TGTGCCAGCAGTCCAAGACAGGGGATGCGGACTGAAGCTTTCTTT	CASSPRQGMRTEAFF
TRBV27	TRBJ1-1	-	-	TGTGCCAGCAGTTTATCGGTGAACACTGAAGCTTTCTTT	CASSLSVNTEAFF
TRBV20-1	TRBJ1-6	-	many	TGCAGTGCTAGGACAGATCTAAATTCACCCCTCCACTTT	CSARTDLNSPLHF
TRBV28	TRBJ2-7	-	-	TGTGCCAGCAGTTTAATGGGGTCAGGGAACGAGCAGTACTTC	CASSLMGSGNEQYF
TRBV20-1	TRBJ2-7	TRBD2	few	TGCAGTGCTTCCGTACTAGCGGGAGCCCACGAGCAGTACTTC	CSASVLAGAHEQYF